These T cell receptor beta chains were read from a single sample in a study of blood T cell repertoires in COVID-19. Here immunoSEQ multiplex PCR was the method, and the copy in TCRdb shows in-frame clones only, minus some. The data contain 73,000 or so clones, roughly 90% of them singletons. Sequencing was performed on peripheral blood. The receptors were gathered from a man under 40 with acute or convalescent COVID-19. Both conserved end residues are part of each CDR3. The order of the fields is V gene, clone size, D gene, J gene, CDR3 length, CDR3 DNA, CDR3 protein. The D gene is left open where the match is weak. Clone size is given for some rows only: seen once, a few or many times, or a class if the clone is expanded.

v_call: TRBV7-9
clone_size: .
d_call: TRBD1
j_call: TRBJ1-2
cdr3_length: 15
cdr3_nt: TGTGCCAGCAGCACCTCCGGACAGGGAGGTTATGGCTACACCTTC
cdr3_aa: CASSTSGQGGYGYTF

v_call: TRBV19
clone_size: .
d_call: .
j_call: TRBJ1-1
cdr3_length: 15
cdr3_nt: TGTGCCAGTAGTATAGTACAGGGTTCGGACACTGAAGCTTTCTTT
cdr3_aa: CASSIVQGSDTEAFF

v_call: TRBV28
clone_size: .
d_call: .
j_call: TRBJ1-4
cdr3_length: 12
cdr3_nt: TGTGCCAGCAGTTACGCCGGGACATCTGAGTTTTTT
cdr3_aa: CASSYAGTSEFF

v_call: TRBV5-6
clone_size: .
d_call: .
j_call: TRBJ1-2
cdr3_length: 14
cdr3_nt: TGTGCCAGCAGCTACGGGAGGGGGACGGGCGGCTACACCTTC
cdr3_aa: CASSYGRGTGGYTF

v_call: TRBV24-1
clone_size: .
d_call: TRBD2
j_call: TRBJ2-1
cdr3_length: 18
cdr3_nt: TGTGCCACCAGTGACGCGGGGACTAGCGGGAGGGGAGGGAATGAGCAGTTCTTC
cdr3_aa: CATSDAGTSGRGGNEQFF

v_call: TRBV5-4
clone_size: .
d_call: TRBD2
j_call: TRBJ2-2
cdr3_length: 17
cdr3_nt: TGTGCCAGCAGCTTGACACCGGGACTAGCAGCTACCGGGGAGCTGTTTTTT
cdr3_aa: CASSLTPGLAATGELFF

v_call: TRBV6-5
clone_size: .
d_call: TRBD1
j_call: TRBJ1-4
cdr3_length: 14
cdr3_nt: TGTGCCAGCAGAAACAGGGGTGCTAATGAAAAACTGTTTTTT
cdr3_aa: CASRNRGANEKLFF

v_call: TRBV2
clone_size: .
d_call: .
j_call: TRBJ1-4
cdr3_length: 13
cdr3_nt: TGTGCCAGCCGGGTGGCAACTAATGAAAAACTGTTTTTT
cdr3_aa: CASRVATNEKLFF

v_call: TRBV5-4
clone_size: .
d_call: .
j_call: TRBJ1-6
cdr3_length: 13
cdr3_nt: TGTGCCAGCAGCTTGTCTACTAATTCACCCCTCCACTTT
cdr3_aa: CASSLSTNSPLHF

v_call: TRBV10-3
clone_size: .
d_call: .
j_call: TRBJ2-7
cdr3_length: 13
cdr3_nt: TGTGCCATCAGGGACGACAGGTCCTACGAGCAGTACTTC
cdr3_aa: CAIRDDRSYEQYF

v_call: TRBV4-3
clone_size: .
d_call: .
j_call: TRBJ2-7
cdr3_length: 15
cdr3_nt: TGCGCCAGCAGCCAAGATAGGAGGGACTCCTACGAGCAGTACTTC
cdr3_aa: CASSQDRRDSYEQYF

v_call: TRBV6-5
clone_size: once
d_call: .
j_call: TRBJ2-3
cdr3_length: 14
cdr3_nt: TGTGCCAGCAGCTCCCGGTGGTTAACCCGTACGCAGTATTTT
cdr3_aa: CASSSRWLTRTQYF

v_call: TRBV3-1/TRBV3-2
clone_size: .
d_call: TRBD2
j_call: TRBJ2-7
cdr3_length: 16
cdr3_nt: TGTGCCAGCAGCCAAGGTCGGGCGGGAGTAGTCTACGAGCAGTACTTC
cdr3_aa: CASSQGRAGVVYEQYF